These 23 T cell receptor beta chains share one sample of origin, sequenced in a study of T-cell reconstitution after alpha-beta-depleted transplantation in children. This sample's TCRbeta library carried unique molecular identifier barcodes. From the PCR reads, TCRdb called clonotypes with MiXCR, one entry per CDR3 protein. This table holds tens of thousands of distinct CDR3 sequences, approximately 43% found once. Sequences were derived from PBMCs, mostly from graft donor cells, sampled 360 days after TCRalphabeta/CD19-depleted stem cell transplant. These receptors all stem from a male patient younger than 18 who had a stem cell transplant for acute lymphoblastic leukemia, so the T cells may come from the graft donor.

CDR3 residues: CASSLGGTSGIDTQYF. The CDR3 DNA follows: TGTGCCAGCAGCTTAGGAGGGACTAGCGGGATAGATACGCAGTATTTT. The chain recombines TRBV7-2 with TRBJ2-3; 13 positions match TRBD2. The CDR3 has 16 residues. J was trimmed by 5 bases and V by 1 base; bases with no gene match: 3. Looked up from germline, CDR1 is SGHTA and CDR2 is FQGNSA.

This clonotype has just a few counts. V gene TRBV12-3 or TRBV12-4 combines with J gene TRBJ2-7; a possible D gene is TRBD1 (6 bases). This CDR3 spans 14 amino acids. V lost 6 bases, J lost 0 bases, and 12 bases lay in between. The CDR3 DNA reads TGTGCCAGCAGCTTACAGGGAAGCTCCTACGAGCAGTACTTC. This sequence encodes CASSLQGSSYEQYF.

The chain joins TRBV7-8 to TRBJ2-2, with unresolved D. V lost 6 bases, J lost 6 bases, and 8 bases lay in between. The CDR3 is 12 amino acids. From germline, CDR1 is SGHVS and CDR2 FQNEAQ. The CDR3: CASRVKPGELFF. For the CDR3, the DNA is TGTGCCAGCAGGGTTAAGCCCGGGGAGCTGTTTTTT.

In its sample, this clonotype was seen many times. V gene TRBV20-1 combines with J gene TRBJ2-2, with 8 positions matching TRBD2. The CDR3 is 14 residues long. Per germline, CDR1 DFQATT and CDR2 SNEGSKA (reference sequence). Trimming cost V 2 bases and J 5 bases; bases outside gene matches: 4. This CDR3 is CSARSGRLTGELFF. CDR3 nucleotide sequence: TGCAGTGCTAGAAGCGGGAGATTAACCGGGGAGCTGTTTTTT.

The genes are TRBV7-9 and TRBJ2-2, with 7 bases lining up with TRBD2. CDR1 and CDR2 (germline): SEHNR, FQNEAQ (reference sequence). CDR3 size: 15 residues. V was clipped by 6 bases and J by 4 bases; unmatched bases: 8. The CDR3 DNA reads TGTGCCAGCAGTTCTCCCGGGAGGATCACCGGGGAGCTGTTTTTT. It translates to CASSSPGRITGELFF.

This clonotype is a singleton in its sample. J is TRBJ2-1 and V is TRBV29-1, with D unresolved. The V end was cut by 8 bases, the J end by 8 bases, with 16 bases between. CDR1 SQVTM and CDR2 ANQGSEA come from the germline V gene. CDR3 length equals 12 residues. CDR3 sequence (DNA): TGCAGCCCAATCAGACTCGGCTATGAGCAGTTCTTC. Its translation: CSPIRLGYEQFF.

The rearrangement uses TRBV12-3 or TRBV12-4 and TRBJ1-5; 8 bases line up with TRBD1. CDR3 length: 16 residues. The V segment lost 5 bases and the J segment 2 bases; nucleotides outside the gene matches: 8. DNA of the CDR3: TGTGCCAGCAGTAACTTACGGACAGGGCGCAATCAGCCCCAGCATTTT. This encodes CASSNLRTGRNQPQHF.

The gene calls are TRBV7-2 and TRBJ1-3, with unresolved D. CDR3 length: 17 residues. Germline V CDR1 and CDR2: SGHTA, FQGNSA. With 3 bases removed from V and 3 bases from J, the gap between germline ends came to 18 bases. In nucleotides, the CDR3 is TGTGCCAGCAGCTTGTCCCTCGTGGGGAGGAGTGGAAACACCATATATTTT. This translates into CASSLSLVGRSGNTIYF.

This chain uses TRBV12-3 or TRBV12-4 with TRBJ2-4, with D perhaps matching TRBD2 (7 bases). The V end was cut by 5 bases, the J end by 6 bases, with 14 bases between. The CDR3 extends over 14 amino acids. CDR3 DNA: TGTGCCAGCAGTAAGACGGGGGGCGCAAACATTCAGTACTTC. It is translated as CASSKTGGANIQYF.

The DNA for the CDR3 is TGTGCCAGCACCGAGGGTCCCGGGAGGAATTCGCCTTACGAGCAGTACTTC. Its protein is CASTEGPGRNSPYEQYF. V and J are TRBV27 and TRBJ2-7, with 7 bases identical to TRBD2. The CDR3 is made up of 17 amino acids. V dropped 7 bases and J dropped 4; count of bases not matched to a gene: 19. From germline, CDR1 is MNHEY and CDR2 SMNVEV (reference sequence).

The CDR3 DNA reads as TGCGCCAGCAGCCTACGACAGGGAGGAGGAGAGACCCAGTACTTC. It translates to CASSLRQGGGETQYF. This sequence joins TRBV5-1 and TRBJ2-5; weak D call: TRBD1 (7 bases). V lost 4 bases to trimming and J lost 4 bases, with 17 bases between them. CDR3 length: 15 amino acids. Germline V gives CDR1 SGHRS, CDR2 YFSETQ.

V gene TRBV6-5 combines with J gene TRBJ1-6; D ambiguous. The germline V and J ends were trimmed by 4 bases and 5 bases, with 9 bases remaining between them. CDR1 is MNHEY and CDR2 is SVGAGI in the germline V gene. The CDR3 runs to 14 residues. The CDR3 DNA is TGTGCCAGCAGTTGGGCTGCTGATAATTCACCCCTCCACTTT. Its protein is CASSWAADNSPLHF.

The rearrangement uses TRBV11-2 and TRBJ2-3, with 7 bases aligning to TRBD2. The CDR3 is 18 residues long. The trim removed 0 bases at V and 1 base at J, leaving 10 bases unmatched. The germline V gene encodes CDR1 SGHAT and CDR2 FQNNGV. CDR3 in amino acids: CASSLDRAGLPGTDTQYF. In DNA form, the CDR3 reads TGTGCCAGCAGCTTAGACCGAGCGGGGCTTCCGGGCACAGATACGCAGTATTTT.

The chain is built from TRBV24-1 and TRBJ2-2; TRBD1 matches 8 bases. The CDR3 is 14 amino acids. Trimming removed 3 bases from V and 6 bases from J; junction bases left unmatched: 2. Germline V lookup: CDR1 KGHDR, CDR2 SFDVKD. In nucleotides, the CDR3 is TGTGCCACCAGTGATGAACAGGGGGCCGGGGAGCTGTTTTTT. Its protein is CATSDEQGAGELFF.

This clonotype was observed a few times. The chain joins TRBV6-1 to TRBJ1-3, with a possible D match to TRBD1 (5 bases). Trimming stripped 8 bases from V and 0 bases from J, with 8 bases between. The CDR3 covers 13 residues. Looked up from germline, CDR1 is MNHNS and CDR2 is SASEGT. The CDR3, as DNA: TGTGCCAGCTGGACACTCTCTGGAAACACCATATATTTT. The encoded protein is CASWTLSGNTIYF.

The CDR3 sequence is CASSLRQINQPQHF. The CDR3 DNA reads as TGTGCCAGCAGTTTAAGGCAGATCAATCAGCCCCAGCATTTT. The V gene is TRBV12-3 or TRBV12-4, the J gene TRBJ1-5; no definite D call. This CDR3 has 14 residues. Deletions cut 2 bases from V and 3 bases from J, with 8 bases between.

This chain joins TRBV5-8 and TRBJ1-1; no firm D call. The germline V and J ends were trimmed by 1 base and 1 base, with 5 bases remaining between them. The CDR3 has 13 amino acids. Germline V gene lookup returns CDR1 SGHTS and CDR2 YDEGEE. Here the CDR3 reads CASSLSKNTEAFF. The DNA for the CDR3 is TGTGCCAGCAGCTTGAGTAAGAACACTGAAGCTTTCTTT.

J is TRBJ2-6 and V is TRBV6-1, with 7 bases lining up with TRBD1. The CDR3 is 15 amino acids. V lost 6 bases and J lost 2; bases outside the gene matches: 4. Germline-derived CDR1 and CDR2 are MNHNS and SASEGT. The CDR3, as DNA: TGTGCCAGCAGGCTTACAGGGGCTGGGGCCAACGTCCTGACTTTC. Translating it yields CASRLTGAGANVLTF.

This clonotype showed up just a few times. This sequence joins TRBV20-1 and TRBJ1-5; 7 bases are a match to TRBD1. The CDR3 runs 15 residues. Trimming took 1 base from V and 4 from J; bases not matched to a gene: 7. CDR1 and CDR2 from the germline V gene are DFQATT and SNEGSKA (reference sequence). CDR3 protein: CSARAYRGKNQPQHF. The CDR3 DNA sequence: TGCAGTGCTAGAGCGTACAGGGGAAAAAATCAGCCCCAGCATTTT.

The chain has TRBV29-1 and TRBJ2-1, with TRBD2 matching over 7 bases. The CDR3 totals 14 residues. Germline V CDR1 and CDR2: SQVTM, ANQGSEA. Trimming at V came to 4 bases and at J to 5 bases, leaving 8 bases not matched to a gene. The CDR3 spells CSVARGDRNNEQFF. The CDR3 nucleotides read TGCAGCGTTGCCCGGGGGGATAGAAACAATGAGCAGTTCTTC.

The V gene is TRBV7-2, the J gene TRBJ1-2, with a weak D call TRBD1 (5 bases). V lost 2 bases and J lost 3, with 19 bases in between. The CDR3 has 17 residues. CDR1 SGHTA and CDR2 FQGNSA come from the germline V gene. CDR3 residues: CASSLSPRVPPDYGYTF. CDR3 nucleotides: TGTGCCAGCAGCTTATCCCCCAGGGTTCCCCCCGACTATGGCTACACCTTC.

The V and J genes are TRBV7-3 and TRBJ2-3, with D perhaps TRBD2 (5 bases). The CDR3 has 14 residues. Germline values: CDR1 SGHTA, CDR2 FQGTGA. With 5 bases removed from V and 4 bases from J, the gap between germline ends came to 13 bases. The CDR3 reads CASSHEGVADTQYF. In nucleotides, the CDR3 is TGTGCCAGCAGCCACGAGGGAGTAGCAGATACGCAGTATTTT.

V usage is TRBV12-3 or TRBV12-4 and J usage is TRBJ2-2; 7 bases are shared with TRBD2. The CDR3 has 14 residues. After removal of 6 bases from V and 7 bases from J, the junction contained 8 bases not matched to a gene. CDR3 in amino acids: CASSTRLAVGELFF. CDR3 bases: TGTGCCAGCAGCACGAGACTAGCAGTCGGGGAGCTGTTTTTT.